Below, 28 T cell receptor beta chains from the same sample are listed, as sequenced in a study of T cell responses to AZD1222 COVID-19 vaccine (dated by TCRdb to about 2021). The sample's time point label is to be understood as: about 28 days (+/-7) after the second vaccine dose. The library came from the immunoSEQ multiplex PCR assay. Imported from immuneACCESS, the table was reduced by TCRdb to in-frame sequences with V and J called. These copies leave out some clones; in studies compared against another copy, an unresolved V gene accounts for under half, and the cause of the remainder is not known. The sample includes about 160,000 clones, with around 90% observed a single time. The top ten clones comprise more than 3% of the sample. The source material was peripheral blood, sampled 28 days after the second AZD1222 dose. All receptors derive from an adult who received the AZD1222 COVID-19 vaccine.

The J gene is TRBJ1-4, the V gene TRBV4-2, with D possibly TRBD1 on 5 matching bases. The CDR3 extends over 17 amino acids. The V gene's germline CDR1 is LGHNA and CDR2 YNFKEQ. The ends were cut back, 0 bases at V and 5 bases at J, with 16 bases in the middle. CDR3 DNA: TGTGCCAGCAGCCAAGATGGGCAGGGAGGGAGGAATGAAAAACTGTTTTTT. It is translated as CASSQDGQGGRNEKLFF.

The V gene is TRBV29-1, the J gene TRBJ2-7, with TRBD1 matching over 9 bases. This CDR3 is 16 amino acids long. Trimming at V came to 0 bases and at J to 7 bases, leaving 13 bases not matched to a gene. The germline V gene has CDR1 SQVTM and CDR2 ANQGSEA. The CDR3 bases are TGCAGCGTTGAAGATTCGGTACAGGGGGCTCGTGGGGAGCAGTACTTC. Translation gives CSVEDSVQGARGEQYF.

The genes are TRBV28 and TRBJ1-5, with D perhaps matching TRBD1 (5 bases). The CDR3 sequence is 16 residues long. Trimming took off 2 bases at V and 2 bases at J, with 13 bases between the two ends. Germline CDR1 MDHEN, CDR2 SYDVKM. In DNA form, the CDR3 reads TGTGCCAGCAGTTTACCTCAGGGTACGGGCAATCAGCCCCAGCATTTT. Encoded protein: CASSLPQGTGNQPQHF.

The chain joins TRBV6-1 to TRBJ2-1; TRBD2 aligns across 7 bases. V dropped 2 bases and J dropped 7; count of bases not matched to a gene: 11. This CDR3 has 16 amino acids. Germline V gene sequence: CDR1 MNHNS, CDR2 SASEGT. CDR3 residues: CASSEIRGGSSNEQFF. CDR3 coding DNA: TGTGCCAGCAGTGAAATTCGGGGCGGGAGTAGTAATGAGCAGTTCTTC.

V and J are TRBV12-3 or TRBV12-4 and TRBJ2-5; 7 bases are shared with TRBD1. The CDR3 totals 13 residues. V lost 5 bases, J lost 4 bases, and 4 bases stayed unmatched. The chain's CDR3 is CASSPTGRETQYF. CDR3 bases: TGTGCCAGCAGTCCGACAGGGAGAGAGACCCAGTACTTC.

The CDR3 bases are TGTGCCATCCCTAAGACTAGCGGGACTGGCAATGAGCAGTTCTTC. Its translation is CAIPKTSGTGNEQFF. The chain links TRBV10-3 to TRBJ2-1; 11 bases align to TRBD2. Germline V gene sequence: CDR1 ENHRY, CDR2 SYGVKD. The trim removed 8 bases at V and 6 bases at J, leaving 9 bases unmatched. The CDR3 sequence is 15 residues long.

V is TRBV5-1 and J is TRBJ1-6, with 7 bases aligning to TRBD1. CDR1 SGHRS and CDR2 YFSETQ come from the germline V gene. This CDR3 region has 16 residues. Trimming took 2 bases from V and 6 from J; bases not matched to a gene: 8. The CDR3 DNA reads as TGCGCCAGCAGCTTAAACCGGGACAGCTTTAATTCACCCCTCCACTTT. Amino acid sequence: CASSLNRDSFNSPLHF.

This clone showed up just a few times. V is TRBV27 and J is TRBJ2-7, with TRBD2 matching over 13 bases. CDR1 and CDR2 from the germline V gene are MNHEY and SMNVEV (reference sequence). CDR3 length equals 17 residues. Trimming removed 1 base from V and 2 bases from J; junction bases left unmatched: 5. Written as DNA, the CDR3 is TGTGCCAGCAGTTTATATACTAGCGGGAGGGGCGCCTACGAGCAGTACTTC. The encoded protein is CASSLYTSGRGAYEQYF.

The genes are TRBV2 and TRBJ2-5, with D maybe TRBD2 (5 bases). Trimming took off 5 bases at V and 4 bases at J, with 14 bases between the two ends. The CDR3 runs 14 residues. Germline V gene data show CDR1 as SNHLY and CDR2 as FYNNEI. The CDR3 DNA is TGTGCCAGCAGTTGGAGGTCCGAGGGAGAGACCCAGTACTTC. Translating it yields CASSWRSEGETQYF.

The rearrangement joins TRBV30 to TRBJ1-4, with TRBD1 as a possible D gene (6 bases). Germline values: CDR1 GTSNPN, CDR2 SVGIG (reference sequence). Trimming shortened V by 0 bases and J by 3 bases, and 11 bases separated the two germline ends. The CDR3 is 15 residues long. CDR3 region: CAWSVGGHSNEKLFF. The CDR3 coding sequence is TGTGCCTGGAGTGTAGGGGGACATTCTAATGAAAAACTGTTTTTT.

CDR3 DNA sequence: TGCGCCAGCAGCTTTGGGGCGAACACTGAAGCTTTCTTT. Translating it yields CASSFGANTEAFF. The chain recombines TRBV5-1 with TRBJ1-1; TRBD1 is a possible D gene (5 bases). The CDR3 loop spans 13 amino acids. Per germline, CDR1 SGHRS and CDR2 YFSETQ. Trimming cost V 2 bases and J 1 base, with 6 bases left between them.

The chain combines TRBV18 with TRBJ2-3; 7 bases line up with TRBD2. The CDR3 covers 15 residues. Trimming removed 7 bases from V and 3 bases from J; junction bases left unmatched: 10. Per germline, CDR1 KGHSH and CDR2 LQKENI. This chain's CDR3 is CASLTGGIGTDTQYF. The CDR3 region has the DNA TGTGCCAGCTTGACGGGAGGCATTGGAACAGATACGCAGTATTTT.

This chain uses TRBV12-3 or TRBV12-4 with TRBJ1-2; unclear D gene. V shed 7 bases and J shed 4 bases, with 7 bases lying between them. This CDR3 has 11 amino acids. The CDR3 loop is CASTRAYGYTF. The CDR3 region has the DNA TGTGCCAGCACCCGGGCCTATGGCTACACCTTC.

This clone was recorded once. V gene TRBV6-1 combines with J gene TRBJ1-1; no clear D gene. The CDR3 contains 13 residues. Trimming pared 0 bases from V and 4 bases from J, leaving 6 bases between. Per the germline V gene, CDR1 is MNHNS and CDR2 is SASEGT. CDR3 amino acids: CASSEASGTEAFF. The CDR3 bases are TGTGCCAGCAGTGAAGCCAGTGGCACTGAAGCTTTCTTT.

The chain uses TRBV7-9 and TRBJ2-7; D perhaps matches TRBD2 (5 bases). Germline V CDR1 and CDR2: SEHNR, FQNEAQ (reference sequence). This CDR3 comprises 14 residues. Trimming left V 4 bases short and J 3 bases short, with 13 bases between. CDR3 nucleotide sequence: TGTGCCAGCAGCTCTACGACTACAAGCTACGAGCAGTACTTC. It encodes CASSSTTTSYEQYF.

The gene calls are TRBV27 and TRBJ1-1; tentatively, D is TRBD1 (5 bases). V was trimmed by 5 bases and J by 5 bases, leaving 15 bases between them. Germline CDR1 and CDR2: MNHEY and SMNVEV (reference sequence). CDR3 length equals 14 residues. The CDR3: CASSPQGRVTEAFF. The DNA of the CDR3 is TGTGCCAGCAGTCCCCAGGGAAGGGTGACTGAAGCTTTCTTT.

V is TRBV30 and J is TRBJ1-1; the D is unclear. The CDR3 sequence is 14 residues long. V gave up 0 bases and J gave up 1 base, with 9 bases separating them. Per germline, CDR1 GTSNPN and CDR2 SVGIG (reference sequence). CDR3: CAWSVTHGNTEAFF. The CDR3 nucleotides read TGTGCCTGGAGTGTAACCCACGGGAACACTGAAGCTTTCTTT. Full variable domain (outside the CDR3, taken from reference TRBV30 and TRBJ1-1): SQTIHQWPATLVQPVGSPLSLECTVEGTSNPNLYWYRQAAGRGLQLLFYSVGIGQISSEVPQNLSASRPQDRQFILSSKKLLLSDSGFYLCAWSVTHGNTEAFFGQGTRLTVV.

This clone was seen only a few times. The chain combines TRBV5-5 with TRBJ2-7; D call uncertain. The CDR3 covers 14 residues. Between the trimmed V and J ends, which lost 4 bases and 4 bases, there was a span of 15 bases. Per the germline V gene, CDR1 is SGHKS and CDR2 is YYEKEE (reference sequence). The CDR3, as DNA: TGTGCCAGCAGCCTTCTTAGCCAGACTTACGAGCAGTACTTC. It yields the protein CASSLLSQTYEQYF.

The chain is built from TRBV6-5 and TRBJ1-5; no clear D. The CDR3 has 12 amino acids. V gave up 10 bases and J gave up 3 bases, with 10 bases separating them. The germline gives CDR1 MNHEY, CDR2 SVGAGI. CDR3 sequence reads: CATERDNQPQHF. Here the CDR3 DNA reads TGTGCCACCGAGCGGGACAATCAGCCCCAGCATTTT.

In DNA, the CDR3 is TGTGCCACTTCCGGGACAGCGAACACTGAAGCTTTCTTT. Protein: CATSGTANTEAFF. V and J are TRBV10-3 and TRBJ1-1, with 7 nucleotides matching TRBD1. CDR3 length: 13 amino acids. Germline V CDR1 and CDR2: ENHRY, SYGVKD. The J segment lost 1 base and the V segment lost 10 bases, leaving 6 bases of the junction unmatched.

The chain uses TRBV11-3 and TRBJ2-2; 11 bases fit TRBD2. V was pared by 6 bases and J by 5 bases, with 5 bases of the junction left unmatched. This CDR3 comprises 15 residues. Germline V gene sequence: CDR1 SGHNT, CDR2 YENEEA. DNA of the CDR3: TGTGCCAGCAGTCCCCGACTAGCGGGAACCGGGGAGCTGTTTTTT. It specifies CASSPRLAGTGELFF.

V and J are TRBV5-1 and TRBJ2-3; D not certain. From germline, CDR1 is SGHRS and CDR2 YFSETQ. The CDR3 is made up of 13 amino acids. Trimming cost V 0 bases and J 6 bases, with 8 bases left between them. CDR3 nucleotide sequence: TGCGCCAGCAGCTTGGGCCTCGCTGATACGCAGTATTTT. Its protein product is CASSLGLADTQYF. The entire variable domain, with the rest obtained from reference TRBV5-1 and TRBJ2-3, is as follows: KAGVTQTPRYLIKTRGQQVTLSCSPISGHRSVSWYQQTPGQGLQFLFEYFSETQRNKGNFPGRFSGRQFSNSRSEMNVSTLELGDSALYLCASSLGLADTQYFGPGTRLTVL.

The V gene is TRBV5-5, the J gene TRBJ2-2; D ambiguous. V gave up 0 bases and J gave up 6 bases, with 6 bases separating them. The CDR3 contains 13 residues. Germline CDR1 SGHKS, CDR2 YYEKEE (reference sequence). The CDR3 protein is CASSLGVSGELFF. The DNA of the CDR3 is TGTGCCAGCAGCTTGGGAGTTTCCGGGGAGCTGTTTTTT.

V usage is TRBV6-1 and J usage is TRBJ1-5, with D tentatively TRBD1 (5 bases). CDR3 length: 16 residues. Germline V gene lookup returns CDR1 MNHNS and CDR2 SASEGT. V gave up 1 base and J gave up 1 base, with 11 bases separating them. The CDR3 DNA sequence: TGTGCCAGCAGTGAAGAAGTGGGGCTAAGCAATCAGCCCCAGCATTTT. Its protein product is CASSEEVGLSNQPQHF.

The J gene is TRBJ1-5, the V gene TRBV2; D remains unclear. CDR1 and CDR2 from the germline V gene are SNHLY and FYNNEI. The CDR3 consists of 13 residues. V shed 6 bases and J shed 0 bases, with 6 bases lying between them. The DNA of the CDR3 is TGTGCCAGCAGCCCAAATAGCAATCAGCCCCAGCATTTT. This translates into CASSPNSNQPQHF.

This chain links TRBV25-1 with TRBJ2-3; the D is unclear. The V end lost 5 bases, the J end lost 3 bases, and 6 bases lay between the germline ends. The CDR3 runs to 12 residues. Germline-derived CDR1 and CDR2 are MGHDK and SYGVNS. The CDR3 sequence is CASSYKTDTQYF. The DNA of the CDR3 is TGTGCCAGCAGTTATAAAACAGATACGCAGTATTTT.

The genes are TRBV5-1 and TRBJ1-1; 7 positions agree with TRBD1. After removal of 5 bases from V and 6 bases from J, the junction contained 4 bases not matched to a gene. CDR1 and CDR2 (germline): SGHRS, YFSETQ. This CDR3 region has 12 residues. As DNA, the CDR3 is TGCGCCAGCAGTGAGGGGGCAGCTGAAGCTTTCTTT. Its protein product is CASSEGAAEAFF.

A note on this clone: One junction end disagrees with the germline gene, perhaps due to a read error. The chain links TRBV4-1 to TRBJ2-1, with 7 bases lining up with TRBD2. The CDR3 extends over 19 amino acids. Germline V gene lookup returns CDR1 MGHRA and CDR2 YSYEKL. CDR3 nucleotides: TGCGCCAGCAGCCAAGATCCGGTTGGGGGGGGGACCATATACACTGAGCAGTTCTTC. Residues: CASSQDPVGGGTIYTEQFF.